Listed here is a single T cell receptor (beta chain). CDR1 and CDR2 (germline): SGHTA, FQGNSA. This CDR3 contains 17 residues. Localized lung adenocarcinoma, a non-small cell lung cancer, affected the donors. TCRdb called the PCR reads again in MiXCR, with one record for every CDR3 protein. The sample consists of more than 2,000 distinct CDR3 sequences, roughly 50% of them appearing once. The data derive from a study of CD4 and CD8 cells across lung adenocarcinoma regions. The clonotype originates from a female donor with lung adenocarcinoma. The CD4 and CD8 labels of this study may be unreliable. The genes are TRBV7-2 and TRBJ2-4, with 12 bases fitting TRBD2. The DNA matches TRBJ2-5 better at its end, which makes the J call doubtful. The material sequenced was CD4+ T cells from the center of a lung tumor. The CDR3 DNA is TGTGCCAGCAGCTTAGCGCAACTAGCGGGAGGTGGAGAGACCCAGTACTTC. Protein sequence: CASSLAQLAGGGETQYF.